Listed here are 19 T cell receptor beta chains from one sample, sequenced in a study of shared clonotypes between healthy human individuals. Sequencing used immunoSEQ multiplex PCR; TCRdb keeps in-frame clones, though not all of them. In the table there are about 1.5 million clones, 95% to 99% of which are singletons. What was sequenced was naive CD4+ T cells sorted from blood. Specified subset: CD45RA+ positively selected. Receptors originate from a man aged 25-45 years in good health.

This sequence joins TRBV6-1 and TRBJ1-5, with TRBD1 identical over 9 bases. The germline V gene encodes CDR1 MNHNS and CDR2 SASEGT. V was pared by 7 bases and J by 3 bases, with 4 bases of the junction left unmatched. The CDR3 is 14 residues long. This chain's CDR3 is CASMKQGANQPQHF. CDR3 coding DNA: TGTGCCAGCATGAAACAGGGGGCCAATCAGCCCCAGCATTTT.

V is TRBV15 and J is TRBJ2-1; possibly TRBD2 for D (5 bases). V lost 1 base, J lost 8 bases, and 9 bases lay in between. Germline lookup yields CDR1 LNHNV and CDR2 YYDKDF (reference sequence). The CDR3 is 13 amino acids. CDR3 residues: CATSRVLAHEQFF. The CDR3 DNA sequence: TGTGCCACCAGCAGAGTCCTAGCACATGAGCAGTTCTTC.

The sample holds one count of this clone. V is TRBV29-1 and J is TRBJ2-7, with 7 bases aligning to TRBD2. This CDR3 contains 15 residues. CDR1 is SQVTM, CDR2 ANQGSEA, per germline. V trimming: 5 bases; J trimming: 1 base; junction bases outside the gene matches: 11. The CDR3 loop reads CSVWLVAGPSYEQYF. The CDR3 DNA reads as TGCAGCGTTTGGTTGGTAGCGGGCCCATCCTACGAGCAGTACTTC.

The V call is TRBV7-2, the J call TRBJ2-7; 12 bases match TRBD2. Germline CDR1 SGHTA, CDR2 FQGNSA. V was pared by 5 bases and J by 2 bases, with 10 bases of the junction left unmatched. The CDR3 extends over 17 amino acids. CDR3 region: CASSIPGTSGRTYEQYF. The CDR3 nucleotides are TGTGCCAGCAGCATACCCGGGACTAGCGGGCGCACCTACGAGCAGTACTTC.

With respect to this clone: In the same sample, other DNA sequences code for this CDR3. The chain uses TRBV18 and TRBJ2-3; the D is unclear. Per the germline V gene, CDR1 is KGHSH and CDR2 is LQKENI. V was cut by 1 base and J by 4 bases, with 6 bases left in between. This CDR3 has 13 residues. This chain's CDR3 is CASSPRGSDTQYF. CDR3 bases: TGTGCCAGCTCACCACGGGGTTCAGATACGCAGTATTTT.

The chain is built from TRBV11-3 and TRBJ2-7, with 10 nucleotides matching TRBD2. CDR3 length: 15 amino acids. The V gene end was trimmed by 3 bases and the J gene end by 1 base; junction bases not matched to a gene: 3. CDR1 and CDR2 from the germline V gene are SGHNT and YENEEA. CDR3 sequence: CASSFASGSSYEQYF. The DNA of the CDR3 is TGTGCCAGCAGCTTTGCTAGCGGGAGTTCCTACGAGCAGTACTTC.

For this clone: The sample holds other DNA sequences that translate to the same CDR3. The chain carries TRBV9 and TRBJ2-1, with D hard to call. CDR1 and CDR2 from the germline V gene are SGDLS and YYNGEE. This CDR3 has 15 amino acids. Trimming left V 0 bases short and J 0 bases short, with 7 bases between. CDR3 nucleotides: TGTGCCAGCAGCGTAGGGGCTGGCTCCTACAATGAGCAGTTCTTC. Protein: CASSVGAGSYNEQFF.

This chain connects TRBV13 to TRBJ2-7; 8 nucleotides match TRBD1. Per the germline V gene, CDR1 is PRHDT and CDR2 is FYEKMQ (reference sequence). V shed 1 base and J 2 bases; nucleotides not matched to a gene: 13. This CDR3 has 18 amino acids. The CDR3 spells CASSLESLFSRGPYEQYF. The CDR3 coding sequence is TGTGCCAGCAGCTTAGAATCCCTTTTTAGCAGGGGGCCCTACGAGCAGTACTTC.

The CDR3 DNA reads TGTGCCAGTAGTTCCCGGACAGGGGGATATACAGATACGCAGTATTTT. Translation gives CASSSRTGGYTDTQYF. The rearrangement uses TRBV19 and TRBJ2-3; 10 nucleotides agree with TRBD1. This CDR3 is 16 amino acids long. The trim removed 5 bases at V and 3 bases at J, leaving 8 bases unmatched. Germline V gives CDR1 LNHDA, CDR2 SQIVND (reference sequence). The full variable domain, its missing parts supplied by reference TRBV19 and TRBJ2-3, is DGGITQSPKYLFRKEGQNVTLSCEQNLNHDAMYWYRQDPGQGLRLIYYSQIVNDFQKGDIAEGYSVSREKKESFPLTVTSAQKNPTAFYLCASSSRTGGYTDTQYFGPGTRLTVL.

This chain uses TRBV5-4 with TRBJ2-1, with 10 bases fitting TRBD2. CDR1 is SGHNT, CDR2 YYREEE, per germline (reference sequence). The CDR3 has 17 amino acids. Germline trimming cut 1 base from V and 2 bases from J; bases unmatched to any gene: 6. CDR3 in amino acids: CASSLLLAGDTYNEQFF. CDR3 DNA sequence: TGTGCCAGCAGCTTGCTCCTAGCGGGAGATACCTACAATGAGCAGTTCTTC.

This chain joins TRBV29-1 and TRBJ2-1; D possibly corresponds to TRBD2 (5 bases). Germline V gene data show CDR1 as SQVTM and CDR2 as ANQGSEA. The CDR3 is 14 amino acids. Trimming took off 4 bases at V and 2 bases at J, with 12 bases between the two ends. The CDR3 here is CSVALSVPYNEQFF. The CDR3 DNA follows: TGCAGCGTTGCCCTTAGCGTTCCCTACAATGAGCAGTTCTTC.

CDR3 coding DNA: TGTGCCAGCAGCAAAGTCGCAGACTACACTAACACCGGGGAGCTGTTTTTT. It encodes CASSKVADYTNTGELFF. The gene calls are TRBV21-1 and TRBJ2-2; the D call of TRBD2 is as the table states it, not checked on the DNA. TRBV21-1 is a documented pseudogene. The length of the CDR3 is 17 residues.

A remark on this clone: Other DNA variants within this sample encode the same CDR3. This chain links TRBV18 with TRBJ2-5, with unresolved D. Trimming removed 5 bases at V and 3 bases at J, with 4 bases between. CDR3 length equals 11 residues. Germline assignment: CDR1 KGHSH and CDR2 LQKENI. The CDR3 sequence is CASSAKETQYF. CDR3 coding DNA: TGTGCCAGCTCAGCCAAAGAGACCCAGTACTTC.

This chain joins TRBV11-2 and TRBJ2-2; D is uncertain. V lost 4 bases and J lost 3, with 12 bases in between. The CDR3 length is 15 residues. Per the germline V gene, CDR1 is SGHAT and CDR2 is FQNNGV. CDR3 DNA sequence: TGTGCCAGCAGCTCCCGGACGTGGCACACCGGGGAGCTGTTTTTT. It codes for CASSSRTWHTGELFF.

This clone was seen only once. Here the CDR3 reads CASSFKSSGANVLTF. Here the CDR3 DNA reads TGCGCCAGCAGCTTTAAGTCCTCTGGGGCCAACGTCCTGACTTTC. The V gene is TRBV5-1, the J gene TRBJ2-6; D is undetermined. Per germline, CDR1 SGHRS and CDR2 YFSETQ. The CDR3 is made up of 15 amino acids. Trimming shortened V by 2 bases and J by 0 bases, and 6 bases separated the two germline ends.

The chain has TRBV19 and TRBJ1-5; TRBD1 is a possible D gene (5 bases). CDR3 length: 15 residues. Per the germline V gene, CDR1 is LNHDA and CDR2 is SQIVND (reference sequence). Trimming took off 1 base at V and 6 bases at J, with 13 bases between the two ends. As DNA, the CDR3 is TGTGCCAGTAGTATAGTAGTGGGGCCCGGTCAGCCCCAGCATTTT. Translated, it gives CASSIVVGPGQPQHF. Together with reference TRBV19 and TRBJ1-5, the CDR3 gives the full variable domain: DGGITQSPKYLFRKEGQNVTLSCEQNLNHDAMYWYRQDPGQGLRLIYYSQIVNDFQKGDIAEGYSVSREKKESFPLTVTSAQKNPTAFYLCASSIVVGPGQPQHFGDGTRLSIL.

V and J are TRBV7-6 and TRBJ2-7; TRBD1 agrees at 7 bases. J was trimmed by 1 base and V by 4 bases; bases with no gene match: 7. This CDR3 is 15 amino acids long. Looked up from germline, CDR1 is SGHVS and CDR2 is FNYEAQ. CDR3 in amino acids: CASSSTPGQSYEQYF. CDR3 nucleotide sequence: TGTGCCAGCAGCTCTACTCCGGGACAGTCCTACGAGCAGTACTTC.

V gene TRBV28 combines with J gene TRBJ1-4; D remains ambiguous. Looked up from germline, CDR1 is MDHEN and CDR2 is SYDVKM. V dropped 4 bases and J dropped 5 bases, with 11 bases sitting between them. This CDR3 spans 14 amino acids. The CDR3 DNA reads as TGTGCCAGCAGTTCACCCGTCGTAAATGAAAAACTGTTTTTT. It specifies CASSSPVVNEKLFF.

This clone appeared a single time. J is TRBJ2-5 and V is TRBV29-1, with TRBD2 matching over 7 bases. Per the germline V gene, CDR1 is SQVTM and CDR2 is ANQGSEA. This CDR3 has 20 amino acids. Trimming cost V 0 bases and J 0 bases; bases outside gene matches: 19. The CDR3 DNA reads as TGCAGCGTTGAAGATTCGCTCTCGCGGGAGTGGAGGAAGAACCAAGAGACCCAGTACTTC. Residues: CSVEDSLSREWRKNQETQYF.